The present TCR beta chain was sequenced within a study of breast tumors, draining lymph nodes, adjacent tissues. Regarding the study as a whole: That most tumor T cells come from lymph nodes remained unproven. Tumor and nontumor repertoires were significantly more similar in luminal-like than in basal-like breast cancer.

Breast cancer patients provided tissue from their axillary draining lymph nodes. TCRdb reanalysed the multiplex PCR reads using MiXCR and keeps one entry per CDR3 protein. The repertoire holds under 150,000 distinct CDR3 sequences, with 20% to 25% as singletons. This clonotype showed up many times. Its target is not known. The V end was cut by 0 bases, the J end by 0 bases, with 12 bases between. The CDR3 has 16 residues. In germline, CDR1 is SGHDN, CDR2 FVKESK. This receptor was taken from a female donor with breast cancer. Some clones in this sample may be carry-over from other donors' samples. The V and J genes are TRBV14 and TRBJ2-7; D unresolved. Sequencing was carried out using axillary lymph node tissue. CDR3 coding DNA: TGTGCCAGCAGCCAAGATTTGACACAGCTCTCCTACGAGCAGTACTTC. Its translation: CASSQDLTQLSYEQYF.